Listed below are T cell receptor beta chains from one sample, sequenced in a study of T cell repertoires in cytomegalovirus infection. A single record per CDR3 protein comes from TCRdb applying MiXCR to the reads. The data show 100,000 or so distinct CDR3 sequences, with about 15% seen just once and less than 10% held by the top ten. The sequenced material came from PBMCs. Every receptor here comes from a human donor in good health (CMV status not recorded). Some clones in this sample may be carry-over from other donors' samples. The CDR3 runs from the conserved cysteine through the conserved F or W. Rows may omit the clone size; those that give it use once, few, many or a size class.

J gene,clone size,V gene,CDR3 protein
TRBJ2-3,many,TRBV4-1,CASKPSGGADTQYF
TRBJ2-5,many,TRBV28,CASRWAGGQETQYF
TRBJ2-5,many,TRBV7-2,CASSEGPSQETQYF
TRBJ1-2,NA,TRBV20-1,CSVTGYTF
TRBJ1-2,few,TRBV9,CASSPGTWGYTF
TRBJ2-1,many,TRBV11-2,CASSLLTGSYNEQFF
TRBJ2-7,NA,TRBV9,CASSVAGEAAYEQYF
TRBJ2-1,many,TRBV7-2,CASSASSYQFF
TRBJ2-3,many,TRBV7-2,CASSDRIGTSGTDTQYF
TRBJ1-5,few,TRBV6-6,CASSSWWGNQPQHF
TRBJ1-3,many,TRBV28,CASSSPGGSSGNTIYF
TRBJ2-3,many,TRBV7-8,CASSFTGLGDTQYF
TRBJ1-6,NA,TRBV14,CASSQEWGGKMDSYNSPLHF
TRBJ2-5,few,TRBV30,CAWSPRWGETQYF
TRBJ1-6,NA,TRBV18,CASSSGSDNSPLHF
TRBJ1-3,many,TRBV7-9,CASSFGGQAGNTIYF
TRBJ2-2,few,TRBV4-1,CASSQDRSRTNTGELFF
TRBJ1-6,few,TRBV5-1,CASSADGTNSPLHF
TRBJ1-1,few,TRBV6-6,CASSRQGYLTEAFF
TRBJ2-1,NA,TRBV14,CASSPGQTEQFF
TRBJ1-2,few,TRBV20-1,CSAPTDNYGYTF
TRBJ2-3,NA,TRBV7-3,CASSLTSGTDTKYF
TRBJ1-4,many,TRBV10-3,CAIGGASTTTNEKLFF
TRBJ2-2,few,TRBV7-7,CASSLQANTGELFF
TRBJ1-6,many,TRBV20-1,CSATQDRTSSPLHF
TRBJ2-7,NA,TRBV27,CASSRGYSYEQYF
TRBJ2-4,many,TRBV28,CASSLFTSGGKNIQYF
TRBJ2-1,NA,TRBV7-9,CASSLTSGEQFF
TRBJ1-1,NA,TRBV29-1,CSVRERALRTEAFF
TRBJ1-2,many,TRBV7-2,CAGGGAGSYGYTF
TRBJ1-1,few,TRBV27,CASSLSRINTEAFF
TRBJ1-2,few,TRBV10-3,CATTTGGGYGYTF
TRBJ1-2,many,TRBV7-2,CASSLAGRSYYGYTF
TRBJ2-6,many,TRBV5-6,CASSLWRGRSSGANVLTF
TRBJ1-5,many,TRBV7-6,CASSLTGGGQPQHF
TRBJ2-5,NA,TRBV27,CASSFNSGVETQYF
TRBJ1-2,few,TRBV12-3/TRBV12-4,CASSPYPRVGNYGYTF
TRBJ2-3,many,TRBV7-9,CASSLAGPATDTQYF
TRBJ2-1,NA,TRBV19,CASYGGRVRGEQFF
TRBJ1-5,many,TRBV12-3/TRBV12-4,CASSSRDYSNQPQHF
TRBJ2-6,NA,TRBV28,CAINEGGSGANVLTF
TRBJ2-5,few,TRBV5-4,CASSLESTGVGETQYF
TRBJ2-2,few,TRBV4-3,CASSQGMYANTGELFF
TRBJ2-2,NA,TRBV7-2,CASSLVLTGELFF
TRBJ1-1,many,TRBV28,CASTQMGNTEAFF
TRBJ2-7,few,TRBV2,CASRIPPGQHEQYF
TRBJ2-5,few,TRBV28,CAIQRGGFWETQYF
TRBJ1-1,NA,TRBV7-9,CACRLYDRNTEAFF
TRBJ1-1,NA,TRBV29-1,CSVFKPGQVVAFF
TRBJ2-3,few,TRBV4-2,CASSSRPAGSSTDTQYF
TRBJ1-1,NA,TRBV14,CASALGNTEAFF
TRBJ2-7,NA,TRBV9,CASSVEGTPTSEQYF
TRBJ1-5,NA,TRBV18,CASSPLSGELPQHF
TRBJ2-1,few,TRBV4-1,CASSLRTEATNEQFF
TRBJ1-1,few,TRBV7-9,CASSSKSGNTEAFF